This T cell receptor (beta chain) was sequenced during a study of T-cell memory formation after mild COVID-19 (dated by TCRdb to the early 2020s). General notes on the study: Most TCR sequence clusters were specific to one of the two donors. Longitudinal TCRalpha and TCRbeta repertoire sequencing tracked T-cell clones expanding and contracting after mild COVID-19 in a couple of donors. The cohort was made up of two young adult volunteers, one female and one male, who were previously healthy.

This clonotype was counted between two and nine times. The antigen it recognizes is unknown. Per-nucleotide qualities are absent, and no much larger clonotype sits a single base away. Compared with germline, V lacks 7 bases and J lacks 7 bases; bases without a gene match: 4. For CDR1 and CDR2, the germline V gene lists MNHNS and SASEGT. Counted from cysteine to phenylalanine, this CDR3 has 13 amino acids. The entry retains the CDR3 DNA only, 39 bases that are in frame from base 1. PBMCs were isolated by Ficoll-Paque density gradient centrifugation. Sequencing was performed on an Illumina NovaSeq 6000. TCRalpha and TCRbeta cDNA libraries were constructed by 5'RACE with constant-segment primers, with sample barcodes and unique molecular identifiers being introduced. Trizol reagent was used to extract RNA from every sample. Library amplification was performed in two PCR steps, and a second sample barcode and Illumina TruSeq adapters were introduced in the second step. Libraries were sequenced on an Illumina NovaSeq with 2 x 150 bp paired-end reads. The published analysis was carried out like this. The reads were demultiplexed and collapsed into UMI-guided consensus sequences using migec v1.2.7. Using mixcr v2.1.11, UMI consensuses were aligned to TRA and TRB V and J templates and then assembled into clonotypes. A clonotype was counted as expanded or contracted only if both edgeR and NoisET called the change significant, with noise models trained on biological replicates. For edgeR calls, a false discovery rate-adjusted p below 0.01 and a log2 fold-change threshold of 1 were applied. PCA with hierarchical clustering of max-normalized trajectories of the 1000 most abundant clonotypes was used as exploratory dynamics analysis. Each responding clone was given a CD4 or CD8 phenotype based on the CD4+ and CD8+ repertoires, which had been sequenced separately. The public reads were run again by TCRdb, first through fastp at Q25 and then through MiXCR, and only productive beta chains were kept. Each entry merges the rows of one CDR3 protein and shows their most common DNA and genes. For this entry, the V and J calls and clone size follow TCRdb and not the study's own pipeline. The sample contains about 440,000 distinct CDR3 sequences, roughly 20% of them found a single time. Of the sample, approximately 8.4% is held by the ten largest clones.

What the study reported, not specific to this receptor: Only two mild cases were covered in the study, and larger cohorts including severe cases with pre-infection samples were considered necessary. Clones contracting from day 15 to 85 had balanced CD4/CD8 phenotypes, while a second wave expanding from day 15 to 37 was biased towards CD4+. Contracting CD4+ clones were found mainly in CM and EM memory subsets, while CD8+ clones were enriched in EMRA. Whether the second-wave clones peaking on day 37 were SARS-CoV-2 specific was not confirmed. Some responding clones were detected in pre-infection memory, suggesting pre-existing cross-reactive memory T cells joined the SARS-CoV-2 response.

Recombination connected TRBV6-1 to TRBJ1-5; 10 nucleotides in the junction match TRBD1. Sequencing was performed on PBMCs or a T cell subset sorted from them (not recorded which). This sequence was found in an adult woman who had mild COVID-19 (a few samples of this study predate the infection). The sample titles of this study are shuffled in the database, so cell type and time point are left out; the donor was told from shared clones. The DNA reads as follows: TGTGCCAGCACTGGACAGGGGGACCAGCCCCAGCATTTT. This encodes CASTGQGDQPQHF.